Listed below are T cell receptor beta chains from one sample, sequenced in a study of T cells in tuberculosis. Clones were read by immunoSEQ multiplex PCR, and TCRdb kept only the in-frame ones, dropping some. The data hold about 33,000 clones, with around 95% observed a single time. Sequenced input: PBMCs. The receptors originated from a donor between 10 and 35 years old with latent tuberculosis or without tuberculosis infection. Each CDR3 is given without its conserved first and last residue.

cdr3_aa cdr3_length j_call v_call
AISEDLGGYT 10 TRBJ1-2 TRBV10-3
ASRRLGGNEKLF 12 TRBJ1-4 TRBV27
ASRKQGDSNQPQH 13 TRBJ1-5 TRBV2
ASSGLAGEETQY 12 TRBJ2-5 TRBV5-1
AISTETSTEAF 11 TRBJ1-1 TRBV10-3
ATSRDRGGPAGELF 14 TRBJ2-2 TRBV15
AWRSHSLAPSGANVLT 16 TRBJ2-6 TRBV30
ASSPGAPPYEQY 12 TRBJ2-7 TRBV7-2
ASSVGSGVPDTQY 13 TRBJ2-3 TRBV9
ASSLEAATNEKLF 13 TRBJ1-4 TRBV7-6
ASTSLVGQQYNSPLH 15 TRBJ1-6 TRBV7-2
SAVLGYEQY 9 TRBJ2-7 TRBV20-1